The entry that follows covers one TCR beta chain sequence. What it binds is not known. Germline CDR1 reads MGHRA; CDR2 reads YSYEKL. Trimming took off 0 bases at V and 1 base at J, with 11 bases between the two ends. This CDR3 has 16 amino acids. This sample is drawn from a study of cytomegalovirus exposure and HLA in healthy donors. General study results and limits: The authors listed around 150 TCR beta chains as cytomegalovirus-associated.

Produced via immunoSEQ multiplex PCR; TCRdb's table is partial and in-frame only. Among about 160,000 clones, about nine tenths were seen once, and the ten largest hold 5.7%. The receptor was isolated from a woman in her 30s in good health and CMV-seronegative. V gene TRBV4-1 combines with J gene TRBJ2-3, with D possibly matching TRBD2 (6 bases). The sequencing input was PBMCs. This CDR3 is CASSQDEAGRTDTQYF. DNA of the CDR3: TGCGCCAGCAGCCAAGACGAGGCGGGGCGCACAGATACGCAGTATTTT.